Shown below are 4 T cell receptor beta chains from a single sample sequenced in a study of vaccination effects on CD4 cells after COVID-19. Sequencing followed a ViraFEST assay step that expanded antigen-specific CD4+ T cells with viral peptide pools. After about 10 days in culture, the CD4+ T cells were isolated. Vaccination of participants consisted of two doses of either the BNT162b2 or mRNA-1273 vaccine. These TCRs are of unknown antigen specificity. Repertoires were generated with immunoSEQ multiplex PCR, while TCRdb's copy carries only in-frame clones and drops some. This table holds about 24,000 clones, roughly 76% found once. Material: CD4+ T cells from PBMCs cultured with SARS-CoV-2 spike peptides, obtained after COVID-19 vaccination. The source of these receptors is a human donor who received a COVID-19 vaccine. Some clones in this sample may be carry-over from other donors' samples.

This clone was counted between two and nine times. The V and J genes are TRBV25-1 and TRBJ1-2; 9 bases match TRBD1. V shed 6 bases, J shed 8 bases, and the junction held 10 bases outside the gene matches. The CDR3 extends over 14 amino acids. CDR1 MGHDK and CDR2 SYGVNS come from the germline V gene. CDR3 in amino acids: CASRPGQGSGGYTF. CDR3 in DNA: TGTGCCAGCAGGCCGGGACAGGGATCTGGAGGCTACACCTTC.

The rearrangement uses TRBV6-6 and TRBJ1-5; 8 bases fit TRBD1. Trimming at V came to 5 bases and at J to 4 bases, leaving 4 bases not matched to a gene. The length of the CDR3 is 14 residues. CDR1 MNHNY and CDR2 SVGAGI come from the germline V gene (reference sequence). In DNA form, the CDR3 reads TGTGCCAGCAGTGGACAGGGAGGTAATCAGCCCCAGCATTTT. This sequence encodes CASSGQGGNQPQHF.

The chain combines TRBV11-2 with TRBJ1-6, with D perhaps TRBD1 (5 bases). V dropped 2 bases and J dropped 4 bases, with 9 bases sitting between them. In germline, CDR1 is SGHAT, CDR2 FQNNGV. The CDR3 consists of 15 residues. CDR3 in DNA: TGTGCCAGCAGCTTAACAGGCTTATATAATTCACCCCTCCACTTT. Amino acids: CASSLTGLYNSPLHF. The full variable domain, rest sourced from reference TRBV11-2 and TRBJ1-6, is EAGVAQSPRYKIIEKRQSVAFWCNPISGHATLYWYQQILGQGPKLLIQFQNNGVVDDSQLPKDRFSAERLKGVDSTLKIQPAKLEDSAVYLCASSLTGLYNSPLHFGNGTRLTVT.

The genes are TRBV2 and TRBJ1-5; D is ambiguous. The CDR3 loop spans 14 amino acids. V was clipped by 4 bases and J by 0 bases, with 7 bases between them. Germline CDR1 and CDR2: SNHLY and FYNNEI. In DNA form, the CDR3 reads TGTGCCAGCAGTGTTGGTGGTAGCAATCAGCCCCAGCATTTT. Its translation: CASSVGGSNQPQHF.